The TCR beta chain described here comes from a study of blood T cells in healthy people across ages. The second PCR ran about 6 to 11 cycles with a sample-barcoded 5' primer and J-beta primers. TCRdb ran MiXCR on the 5' RACE reads and lists one entry per CDR3 protein. The sample lists over 500,000 distinct CDR3 sequences, around 52% occurring once. The V and J ends lost 10 bases and 3 bases, in that order; junction bases with no gene match: 20. Germline loops: CDR1 MNHEY, CDR2 SMNVEV (reference sequence). CDR3 length: 17 amino acids. The chain has TRBV27 and TRBJ2-7; 8 bases map to TRBD1. This TCR came from a woman of 80 years or more in good health. The source material was blood. The CDR3 sequence is CATSGGVGSTNFYEQYF. CDR3 bases: TGTGCCACCTCAGGGGGCGTAGGCTCCACCAACTTCTACGAGCAGTACTTC.